This T cell receptor (beta chain) was recovered during a study of blood T cell repertoires in COVID-19. Looking at the study overall: PBMCs, B-cell-depleted T cells, or T cells were the source of the cDNA or gDNA that made up the material.

The V and J ends lost 4 bases and 3 bases respectively, with 16 bases between them. Germline V gene lookup returns CDR1 SGHRS and CDR2 YFSETQ. The CDR3 runs to 15 residues. Using immunoSEQ multiplex PCR, the repertoire was profiled, and TCRdb retains in-frame clones only, with some absent. The sample holds approximately 120,000 clones, roughly 74% seen once. The sample was peripheral blood. The clonotype comes from a man aged 60-69 years with acute or convalescent COVID-19. The chain recombines TRBV5-1 with TRBJ1-2; D is possibly TRBD1 (5 bases). CDR3 sequence reads: CASSVAGGWDYGYTF. The CDR3, as DNA: TGCGCCAGCAGCGTGGCGGGGGGTTGGGACTATGGCTACACCTTC.